The present T cell receptor (beta chain) was sequenced within a study of PD-L1 blockade in urothelial cancer. In the study overall: Blood analysis occurred 3 weeks (second dose) and 6 weeks after treatment start. Per blood sample, T cells had a median of around 140,000.

Germline values: CDR1 SEHNR, CDR2 FQNEAQ (reference sequence). CDR3 size: 14 residues. V was trimmed by 3 bases and J by 6 bases, leaving 11 bases between them. Synthetic TCR analog templates were spiked into all PCRs individually. Libraries were prepared by immunoSEQ multiplex PCR; TCRdb keeps only in-frame clonotypes and omits some of them. The sample includes 35,000 to 50,000 clones, 88% of them seen just once. The receptor was isolated from a woman aged 60-70 years with urothelial cancer. This chain links TRBV7-9 with TRBJ1-4, with D hard to call. The source was PBMCs, collected around atezolizumab (anti-PD-L1) treatment. The CDR3 DNA follows: TGTGCCAGCAGCTTGAGAGGATGGGATGAAAAACTGTTTTTT. Protein: CASSLRGWDEKLFF. The complete variable domain, with remaining parts taken from reference TRBV7-9 and TRBJ1-4, reads DTGVSQNPRHKITKRGQNVTFRCDPISEHNRLYWYRQTLGQGPEFLTYFQNEAQLEKSRLLSDRFSAERPKGSFSTLEIQRTEQGDSAMYLCASSLRGWDEKLFFGSGTQLSVL.